This T cell receptor (beta chain) was sequenced in a study of cytomegalovirus exposure and HLA in healthy donors. Notes on the study in general: Most TCR sequences were uncommon, yet certain public TCRs appeared in many donors.

PCR employed 60 Vbeta and 13 Jbeta primers. TCRdb keeps only in-frame clones here, not all; method: immunoSEQ multiplex PCR. This sample has fewer than 250,000 clones, with under 80% found just once. Concerning this clone: Its target is unknown.

Material for sequencing was PBMCs. The sequence was collected from a girl aged 2-9 years in good health and CMV-seronegative.

CDR3 sequence: CASSGTSGGPRSYNEQFF. The CDR3 DNA reads TGTGCCAGCAGTGGGACTAGCGGGGGGCCGAGATCCTACAATGAGCAGTTCTTC. This rearrangement joins TRBV5-4 to TRBJ2-1, with TRBD2 matching over 15 bases. The germline V gene encodes CDR1 SGHNT and CDR2 YYREEE (reference sequence). The CDR3 totals 18 residues. With 5 bases clipped from V and 1 base from J, the junction kept 7 bases outside the gene matches.